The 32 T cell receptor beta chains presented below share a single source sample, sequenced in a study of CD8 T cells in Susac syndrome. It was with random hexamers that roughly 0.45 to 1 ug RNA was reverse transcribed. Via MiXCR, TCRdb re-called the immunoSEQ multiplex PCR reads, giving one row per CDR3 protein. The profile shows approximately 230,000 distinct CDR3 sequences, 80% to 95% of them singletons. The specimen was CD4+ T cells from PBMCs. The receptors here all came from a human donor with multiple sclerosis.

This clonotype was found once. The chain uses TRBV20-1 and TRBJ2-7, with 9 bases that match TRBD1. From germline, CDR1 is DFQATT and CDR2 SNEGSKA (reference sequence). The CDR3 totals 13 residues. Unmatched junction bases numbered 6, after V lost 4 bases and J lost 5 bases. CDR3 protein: CSAIRQGVDEQYV. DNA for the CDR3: TGCAGTGCTATCAGACAGGGGGTGGACGAGCAGTACGTC.

The CDR3 coding sequence is TGTGCCAGCAGCTTAGTGCGAGCGAGGGGGGAGACCCAGTACTTC. Its protein is CASSLVRARGETQYF. This sequence joins TRBV7-6 and TRBJ2-5; possibly TRBD1 for D (6 bases). Per germline, CDR1 SGHVS and CDR2 FNYEAQ. The CDR3 runs to 15 residues. The V end was cut by 1 base, the J end by 5 bases, with 14 bases between. Together with reference TRBV7-6 and TRBJ2-5, the CDR3 gives the full variable domain: GAGVSQSPRYKVTKRGQDVALRCDPISGHVSLYWYRQALGQGPEFLTYFNYEAQQDKSGLPNDRFSAERPEGSISTLTIQRTEQRDSAMYRCASSLVRARGETQYFGPGTRLLVL.

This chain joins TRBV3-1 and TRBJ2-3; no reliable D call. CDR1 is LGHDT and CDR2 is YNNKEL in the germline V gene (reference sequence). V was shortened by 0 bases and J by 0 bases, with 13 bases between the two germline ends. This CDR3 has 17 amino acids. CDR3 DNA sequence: TGTGCCAGCAGCCAAGATAGGTGGGAATCTAGCACAGATACGCAGTATTTT. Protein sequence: CASSQDRWESSTDTQYF.

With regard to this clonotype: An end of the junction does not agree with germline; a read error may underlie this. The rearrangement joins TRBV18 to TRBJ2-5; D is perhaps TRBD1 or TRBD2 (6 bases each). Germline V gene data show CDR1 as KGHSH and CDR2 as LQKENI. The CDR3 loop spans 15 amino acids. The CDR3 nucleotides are TGTGCCAGCTCCCCACTAGGGGGGACCCAAGAGACCCAGTACTTC. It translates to CASSPLGGTQETQYF.

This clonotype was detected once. The CDR3 DNA sequence: TGTGCCATCAGCCCGGGACTAGCGGGGGGTCCCTGGAATGAGCAGTTCTTC. Amino acid sequence: CAISPGLAGGPWNEQFF. The genes are TRBV10-3 and TRBJ2-1, with 15 positions matching TRBD2. V trimming: 6 bases; J trimming: 7 bases; junction bases outside the gene matches: 10. Germline CDR1 and CDR2: ENHRY and SYGVKD. The CDR3 loop spans 17 amino acids.

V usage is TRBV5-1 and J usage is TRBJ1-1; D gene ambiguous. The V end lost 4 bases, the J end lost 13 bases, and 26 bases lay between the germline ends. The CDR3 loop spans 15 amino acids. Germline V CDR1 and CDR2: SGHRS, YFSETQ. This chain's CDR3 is CASSPRDSSATEIFF. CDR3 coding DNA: TGCGCCAGCAGCCCCCGTGACTCAAGTGCCACTGAAATTTTCTTT.

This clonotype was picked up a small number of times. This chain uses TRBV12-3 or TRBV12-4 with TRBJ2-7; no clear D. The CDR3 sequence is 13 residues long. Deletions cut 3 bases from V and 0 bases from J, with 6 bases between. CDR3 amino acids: CASSLGNSYEQYF. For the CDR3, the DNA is TGTGCCAGCAGTTTGGGGAACTCCTACGAGCAGTACTTC.

CDR3 DNA: TGTGCCAGCAGTGCTAGCTTCCAAGAGACCCAGTACTTC. This encodes CASSASFQETQYF. The V gene is TRBV6-1, the J gene TRBJ2-5; maybe TRBD2 (5 bases). CDR1 is MNHNS, CDR2 SASEGT, per germline. V was clipped by 4 bases and J by 1 base, with 7 bases between them. This CDR3 contains 13 residues.

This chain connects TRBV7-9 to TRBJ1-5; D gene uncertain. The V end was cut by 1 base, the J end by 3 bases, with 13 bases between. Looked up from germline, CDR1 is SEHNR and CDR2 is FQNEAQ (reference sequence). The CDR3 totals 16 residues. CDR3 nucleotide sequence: TGTGCCAGCAGCTTAGAGTACGGGCGGATCAATCAGCCCCAGCATTTT. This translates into CASSLEYGRINQPQHF.

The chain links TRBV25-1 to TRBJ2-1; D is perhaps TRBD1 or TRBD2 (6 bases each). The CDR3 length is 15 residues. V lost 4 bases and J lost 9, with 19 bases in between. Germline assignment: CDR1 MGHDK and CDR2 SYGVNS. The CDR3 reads CASSGIGGFVAEQFF. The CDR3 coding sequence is TGTGCCAGCAGTGGAATAGGGGGGTTCGTAGCTGAGCAGTTCTTC.

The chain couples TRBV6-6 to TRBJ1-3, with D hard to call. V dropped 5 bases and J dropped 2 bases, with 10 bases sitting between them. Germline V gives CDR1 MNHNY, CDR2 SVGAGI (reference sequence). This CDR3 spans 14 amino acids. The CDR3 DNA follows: TGTGCCAGCAGTGAGACTGAAACTGGAAACACCATATATTTT. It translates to CASSETETGNTIYF.

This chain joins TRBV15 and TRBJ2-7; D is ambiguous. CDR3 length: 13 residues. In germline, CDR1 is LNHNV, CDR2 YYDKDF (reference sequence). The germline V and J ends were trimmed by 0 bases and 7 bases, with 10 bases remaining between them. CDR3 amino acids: CATSRDAWREQYF. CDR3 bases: TGTGCCACCAGCAGAGACGCGTGGAGAGAGCAGTACTTC.

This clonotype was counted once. The CDR3 DNA sequence: TGTGCCAGCAGTTTAGAGCCCTTTAGGGGCTACACCTTC. Amino acid sequence: CASSLEPFRGYTF. J is TRBJ1-2 and V is TRBV12-3 or TRBV12-4; D uncertain. Between the trimmed V and J ends, which lost 1 base and 8 bases, there was a span of 11 bases. The CDR3 consists of 13 residues.

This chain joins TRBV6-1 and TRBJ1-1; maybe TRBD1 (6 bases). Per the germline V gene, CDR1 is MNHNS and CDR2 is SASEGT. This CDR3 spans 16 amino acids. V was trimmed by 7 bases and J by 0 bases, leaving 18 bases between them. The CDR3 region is CASMATGTYMNTEAFF. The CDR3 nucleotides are TGTGCCAGCATGGCGACAGGCACTTACATGAACACTGAAGCTTTCTTT.

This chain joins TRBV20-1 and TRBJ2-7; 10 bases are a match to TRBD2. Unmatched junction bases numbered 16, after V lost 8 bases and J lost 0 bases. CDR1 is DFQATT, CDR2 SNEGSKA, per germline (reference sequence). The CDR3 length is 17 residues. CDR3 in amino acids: CSWSGNLAGANSYEQYF. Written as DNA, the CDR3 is TGCAGTTGGAGCGGTAATCTAGCGGGGGCTAACTCCTACGAGCAGTACTTC.

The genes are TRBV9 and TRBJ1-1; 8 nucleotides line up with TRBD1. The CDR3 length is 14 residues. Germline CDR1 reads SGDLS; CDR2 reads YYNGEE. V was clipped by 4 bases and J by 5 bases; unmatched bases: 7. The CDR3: CASSIGQGRTEAFF. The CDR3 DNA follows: TGTGCCAGCAGCATAGGACAGGGTCGGACTGAAGCTTTCTTT.

CDR3 protein: CASSSYPNEQFF. The DNA of the CDR3 is TGTGCCAGCAGTTCCTATCCAAATGAGCAGTTCTTC. This chain joins TRBV27 and TRBJ2-1; no firm D call. CDR3 length: 12 residues. V was cut by 4 bases and J by 7 bases, with 8 bases left in between. In germline, CDR1 is MNHEY, CDR2 SMNVEV (reference sequence).

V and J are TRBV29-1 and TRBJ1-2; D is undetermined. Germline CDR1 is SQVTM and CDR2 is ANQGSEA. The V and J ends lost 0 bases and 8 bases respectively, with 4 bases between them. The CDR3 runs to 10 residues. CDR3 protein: CSVEEGGYTF. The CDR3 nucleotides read TGCAGCGTTGAAGAGGGAGGCTACACCTTC.

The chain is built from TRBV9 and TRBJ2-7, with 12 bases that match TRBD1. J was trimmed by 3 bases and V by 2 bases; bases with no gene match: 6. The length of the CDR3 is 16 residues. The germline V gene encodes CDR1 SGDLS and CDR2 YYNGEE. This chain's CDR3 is CASSVGGQGAVYEQYF. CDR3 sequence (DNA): TGTGCCAGCAGCGTCGGGGGACAGGGGGCGGTCTACGAGCAGTACTTC. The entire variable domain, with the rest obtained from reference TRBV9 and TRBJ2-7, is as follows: DSGVTQTPKHLITATGQRVTLRCSPRSGDLSVYWYQQSLDQGLQFLIQYYNGEERAKGNILERFSAQQFPDLHSELNLSSLELGDSALYFCASSVGGQGAVYEQYFGPGTRLTVT.

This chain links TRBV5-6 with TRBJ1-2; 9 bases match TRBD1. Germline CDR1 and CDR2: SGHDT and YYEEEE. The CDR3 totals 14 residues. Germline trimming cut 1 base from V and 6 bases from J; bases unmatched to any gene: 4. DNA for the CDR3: TGTGCCAGCAGCTTGTACAGGGGGCCGCATGGCTACACCTTC. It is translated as CASSLYRGPHGYTF. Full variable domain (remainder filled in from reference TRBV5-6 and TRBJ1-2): DAGVTQSPTHLIKTRGQQVTLRCSPKSGHDTVSWYQQALGQGPQFIFQYYEEEERQRGNFPDRFSGHQFPNYSSELNVNALLLGDSALYLCASSLYRGPHGYTFGSGTRLTVV.

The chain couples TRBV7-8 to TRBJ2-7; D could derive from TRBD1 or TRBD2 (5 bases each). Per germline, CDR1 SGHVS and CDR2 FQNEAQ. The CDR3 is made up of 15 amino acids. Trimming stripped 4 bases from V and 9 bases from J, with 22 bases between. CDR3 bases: TGTGCCAGCAGCTCCCAGGCGACACTAGGGGTTTGGCAGTACTTC. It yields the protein CASSSQATLGVWQYF.

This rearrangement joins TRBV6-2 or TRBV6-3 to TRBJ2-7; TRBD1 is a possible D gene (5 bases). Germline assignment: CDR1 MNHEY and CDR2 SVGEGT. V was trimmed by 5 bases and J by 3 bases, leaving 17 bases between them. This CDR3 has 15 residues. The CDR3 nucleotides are TGTGCCAGCAGTCAAACGTGGGGCAGAGGCTACGAGCAGTACGTC. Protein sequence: CASSQTWGRGYEQYV.

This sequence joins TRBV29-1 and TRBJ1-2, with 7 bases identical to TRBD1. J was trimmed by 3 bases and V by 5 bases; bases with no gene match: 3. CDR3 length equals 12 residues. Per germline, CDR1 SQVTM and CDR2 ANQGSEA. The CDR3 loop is CSVSTGYYGYTF. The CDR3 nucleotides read TGCAGCGTTTCGACAGGGTACTATGGCTACACCTTC.

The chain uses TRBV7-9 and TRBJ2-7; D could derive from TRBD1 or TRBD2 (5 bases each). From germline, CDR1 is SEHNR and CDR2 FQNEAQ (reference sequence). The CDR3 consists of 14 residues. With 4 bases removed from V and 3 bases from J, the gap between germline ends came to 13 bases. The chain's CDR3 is CASSYGPGRYEQYV. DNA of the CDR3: TGTGCCAGCAGCTACGGACCGGGACGCTACGAGCAGTACGTC.

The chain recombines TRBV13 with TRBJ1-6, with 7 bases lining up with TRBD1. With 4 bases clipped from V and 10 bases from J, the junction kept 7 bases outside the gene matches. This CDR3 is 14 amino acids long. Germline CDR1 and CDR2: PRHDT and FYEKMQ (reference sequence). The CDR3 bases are TGTGCCAGCAGCTCGGAGACAGGGTGGTCACCCCTCCACTTT. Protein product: CASSSETGWSPLHF.

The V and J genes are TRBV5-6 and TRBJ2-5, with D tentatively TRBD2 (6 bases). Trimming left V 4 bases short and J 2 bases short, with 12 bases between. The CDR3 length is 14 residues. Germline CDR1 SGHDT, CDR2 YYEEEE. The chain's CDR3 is CASSRTTRQETQYF. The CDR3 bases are TGTGCCAGCAGCCGGACTACCAGACAAGAGACCCAGTACTTC.

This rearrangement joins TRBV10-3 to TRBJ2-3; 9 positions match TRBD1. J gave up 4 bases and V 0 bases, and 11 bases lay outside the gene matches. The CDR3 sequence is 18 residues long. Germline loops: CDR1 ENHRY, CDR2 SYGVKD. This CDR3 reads CAISESRRTGVRSDTQYF. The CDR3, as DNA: TGTGCCATCAGTGAGTCGCGAAGGACAGGGGTGAGGTCAGATACGCAGTATTTT.

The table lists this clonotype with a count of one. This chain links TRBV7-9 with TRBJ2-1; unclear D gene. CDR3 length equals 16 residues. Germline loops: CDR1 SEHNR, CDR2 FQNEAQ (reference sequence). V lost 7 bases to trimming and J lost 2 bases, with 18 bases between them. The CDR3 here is CASIILGKSTYNEQFF. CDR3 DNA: TGTGCCAGCATAATTCTGGGAAAGAGTACCTACAATGAGCAGTTCTTC. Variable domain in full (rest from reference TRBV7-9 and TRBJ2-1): DTGVSQNPRHKITKRGQNVTFRCDPISEHNRLYWYRQTLGQGPEFLTYFQNEAQLEKSRLLSDRFSAERPKGSFSTLEIQRTEQGDSAMYLCASIILGKSTYNEQFFGPGTRLTVL.

The CDR3 here is CASSSISGRRENIQYF. The CDR3 nucleotides read TGTGCCAGCAGCTCCATAAGCGGGAGGAGGGAAAACATTCAGTACTTC. V usage is TRBV11-2 and J usage is TRBJ2-4, with 9 bases identical to TRBD2. With V trimmed by 4 bases and J by 5 bases, 9 bases remained unmatched. The CDR3 loop spans 16 amino acids. Germline loops: CDR1 SGHAT, CDR2 FQNNGV.

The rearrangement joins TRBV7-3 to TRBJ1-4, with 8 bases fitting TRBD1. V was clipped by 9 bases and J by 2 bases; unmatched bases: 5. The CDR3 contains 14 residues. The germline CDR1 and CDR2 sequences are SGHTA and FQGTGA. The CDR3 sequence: CARRQGTTNEKLFF. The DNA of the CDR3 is TGTGCCAGACGACAGGGGACGACTAATGAAAAACTGTTTTTT.

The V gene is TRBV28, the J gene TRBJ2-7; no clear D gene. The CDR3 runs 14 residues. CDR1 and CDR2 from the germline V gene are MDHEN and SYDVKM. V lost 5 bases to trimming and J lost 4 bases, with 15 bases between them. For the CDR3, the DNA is TGTGCCAGCAGTCTCACCATGCCTGATTACGAGCAGTACTTC. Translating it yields CASSLTMPDYEQYF.

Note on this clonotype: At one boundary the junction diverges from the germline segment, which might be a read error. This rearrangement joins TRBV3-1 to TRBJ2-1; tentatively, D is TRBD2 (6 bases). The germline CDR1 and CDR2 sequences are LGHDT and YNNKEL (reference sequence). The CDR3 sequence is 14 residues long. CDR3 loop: CASSQPGTVNKQFF. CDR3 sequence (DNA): TGTGCCAGCAGCCAACCCGGGACTGTCAATAAGCAGTTCTTC.